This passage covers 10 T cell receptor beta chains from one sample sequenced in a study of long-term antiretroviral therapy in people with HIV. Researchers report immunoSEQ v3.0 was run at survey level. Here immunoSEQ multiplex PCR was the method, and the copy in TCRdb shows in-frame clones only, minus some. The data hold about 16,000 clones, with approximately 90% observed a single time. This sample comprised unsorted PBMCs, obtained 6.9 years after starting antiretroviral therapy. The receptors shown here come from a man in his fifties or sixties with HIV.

CDR3 DNA sequence: TGTGCCAGCTCACCATTACAGTACAATGAGCAGTTCTTC. This sequence encodes CASSPLQYNEQFF. The chain carries TRBV18 and TRBJ2-1; D is unresolved. The ends were cut back, 2 bases at V and 4 bases at J, with 6 bases in the middle. The length of the CDR3 is 13 residues. CDR1 and CDR2 (germline): KGHSH, LQKENI.

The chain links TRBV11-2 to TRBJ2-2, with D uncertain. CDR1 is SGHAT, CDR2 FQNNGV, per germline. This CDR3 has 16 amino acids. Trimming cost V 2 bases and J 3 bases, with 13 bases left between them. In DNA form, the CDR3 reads TGTGCCAGCAGCTTAATCGGTAGCACATACACCGGGGAGCTGTTTTTT. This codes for CASSLIGSTYTGELFF.

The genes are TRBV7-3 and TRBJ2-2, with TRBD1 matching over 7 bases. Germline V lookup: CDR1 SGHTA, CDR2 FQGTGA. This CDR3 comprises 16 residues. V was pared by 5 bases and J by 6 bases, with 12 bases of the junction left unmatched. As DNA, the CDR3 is TGTGCCAGCAGCGCTGGACAGGACTGTAGGGCCGGGGAGCTGTTTTTT. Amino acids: CASSAGQDCRAGELFF.

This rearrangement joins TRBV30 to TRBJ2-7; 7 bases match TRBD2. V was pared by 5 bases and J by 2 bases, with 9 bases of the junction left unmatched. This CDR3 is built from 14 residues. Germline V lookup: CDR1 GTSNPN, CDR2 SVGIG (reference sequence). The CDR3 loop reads CAWGGTTHPYEQYF. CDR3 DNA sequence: TGTGCCTGGGGGGGGACTACCCATCCCTACGAGCAGTACTTC.

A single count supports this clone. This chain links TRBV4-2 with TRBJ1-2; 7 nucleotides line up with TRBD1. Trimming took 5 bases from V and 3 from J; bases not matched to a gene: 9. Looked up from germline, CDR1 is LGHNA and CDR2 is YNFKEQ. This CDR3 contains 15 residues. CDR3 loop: CASSEGRGRDYGYTF. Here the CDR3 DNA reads TGTGCCAGCAGCGAAGGGAGGGGGCGCGACTATGGCTACACCTTC.

Here the CDR3 DNA reads TGTGCCAGCAGCCAAGGCCTGACGCATCAGCAGTACTTC. The encoded protein is CASSQGLTHQQYF. The chain is built from TRBV27 and TRBJ2-7; unclear D gene. V was trimmed by 6 bases and J by 8 bases, leaving 17 bases between them. CDR3 size: 13 residues. Germline CDR1 reads MNHEY; CDR2 reads SMNVEV (reference sequence).

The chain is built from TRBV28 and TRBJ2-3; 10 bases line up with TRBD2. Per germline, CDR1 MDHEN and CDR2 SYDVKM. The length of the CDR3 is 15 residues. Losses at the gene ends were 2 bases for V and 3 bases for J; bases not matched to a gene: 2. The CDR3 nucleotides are TGTGCCAGCAGTTTAGAACTAGCGGGGACAGATACGCAGTATTTT. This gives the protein CASSLELAGTDTQYF. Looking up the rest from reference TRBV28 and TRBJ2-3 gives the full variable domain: DVKVTQSSRYLVKRTGEKVFLECVQDMDHENMFWYRQDPGLGLRLIYFSYDVKMKEKGDIPEGYSVSREKKERFSLILESASTNQTSMYLCASSLELAGTDTQYFGPGTRLTVL.

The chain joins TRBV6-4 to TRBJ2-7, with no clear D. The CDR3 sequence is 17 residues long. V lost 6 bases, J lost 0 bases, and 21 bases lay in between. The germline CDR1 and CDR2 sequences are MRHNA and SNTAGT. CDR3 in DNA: TGTGCCAGCAGCGAGCCCAACGCGCGACACAGCTCCTACGAGCAGTACTTC. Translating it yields CASSEPNARHSSYEQYF.

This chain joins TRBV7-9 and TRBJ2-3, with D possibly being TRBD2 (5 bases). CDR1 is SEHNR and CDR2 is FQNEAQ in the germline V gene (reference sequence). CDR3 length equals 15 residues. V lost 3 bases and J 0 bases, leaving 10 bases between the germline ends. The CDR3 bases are TGTGCCAGCAGCTTCCCGAGGACTAGCACAGATACGCAGTATTTT. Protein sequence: CASSFPRTSTDTQYF.

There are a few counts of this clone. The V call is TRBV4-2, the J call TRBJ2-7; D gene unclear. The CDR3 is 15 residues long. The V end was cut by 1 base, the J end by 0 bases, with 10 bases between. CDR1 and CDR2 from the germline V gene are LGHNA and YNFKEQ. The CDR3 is CASSQGLGISYEQYF. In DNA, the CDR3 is TGTGCCAGCAGCCAAGGGCTGGGGATCTCCTACGAGCAGTACTTC.